This is a list of T cell receptor beta chains from one sample in a study of blood T cell repertoires in COVID-19. Clones were sequenced by immunoSEQ multiplex PCR, and TCRdb holds only the in-frame ones, with some missing. The table has about 410,000 clones, 86% seen once. The sample taken for sequencing was peripheral blood. Source of these receptors: a woman aged 25 to 45 with active or convalescent COVID-19. Both conserved end residues are part of each CDR3. The order of the fields is J gene, D gene, clone size, V gene, CDR3 DNA, CDR3 protein. The D gene is left open where the match is weak. Some rows have no size entry. The others give once, few or many, or a class for an expanded clone.

>TRBJ1-5|-|-|TRBV5-1
TGCGCCAGCAGCTCGGACGTGGGAGATCAGCCCCAGCATTTT
CASSSDVGDQPQHF
>TRBJ2-1|TRBD2|-|TRBV3-1/TRBV3-2
TGTGCCAGCAGCCCCCGGGCGGGGGGTGGATACAATGAGCAGTTCTTC
CASSPRAGGGYNEQFF
>TRBJ2-5|-|-|TRBV6-5
TGTGCCAGCACCCAGTCAGAGACCCAGTACTTC
CASTQSETQYF
>TRBJ2-1|-|-|TRBV19
TGTGCCAGTAGTATCTTGGTGGGGACTTCCTACAATGAGCAGTTCTTC
CASSILVGTSYNEQFF
>TRBJ1-1|-|-|TRBV15
TGTGCCACCAGCAGAGCGGGACAGAACACTGAAGCTTTCTTT
CATSRAGQNTEAFF
>TRBJ1-6|-|-|TRBV6-5
TGTGCCAGCAGTCCAGGCAATAATTCACCCCTCCACTTT
CASSPGNNSPLHF
>TRBJ2-7|TRBD2|-|TRBV4-1
TGCGCCAGCAGCCGAACCCGACTAGCGGGGGGCGCGAACGAGCAGTACTTC
CASSRTRLAGGANEQYF
>TRBJ2-1|TRBD2|-|TRBV29-1
TGCAGCGTTGAAGTCCCGGGAGGTTCCAATGAGCAGTTCTTC
CSVEVPGGSNEQFF
>TRBJ1-3|-|-|TRBV7-8
TGTGCCAGCAGCCCGCAGGGTTTATCTGGAAACACCATATATTTT
CASSPQGLSGNTIYF
>TRBJ1-1|-|-|TRBV6-1
TGTGCCAGCAGTGCCGCCGGCCCGGGATTGAACACTGAAGCTTTCTTT
CASSAAGPGLNTEAFF
>TRBJ1-1|TRBD1|-|TRBV27
TGTGCCAGCAGTTCAGGGGGCATGGGCACTGAAGCTTTCTTT
CASSSGGMGTEAFF
>TRBJ2-1|TRBD2|-|TRBV2
TGTGCCAGCAGTGAAGCGCTGAGCGGGAGGCCCTACAATGAGCAGTTCTTC
CASSEALSGRPYNEQFF
>TRBJ2-5|-|-|TRBV2
TGTGCCAGCAGTGACGATGCCGGCCAAGAGACCCAGTACTTC
CASSDDAGQETQYF
>TRBJ2-7|-|once|TRBV5-1
TGCGCCAGCAGCTTGGATGGGGAGGCGTCCTACGAGCAGTACTTC
CASSLDGEASYEQYF
>TRBJ2-3|-|-|TRBV19
TGTGCCAGTAGTATCGGGGTGGGGTTGAATACGCAGTATTTT
CASSIGVGLNTQYF
>TRBJ1-3|TRBD1|once|TRBV9
TGTGCCAGCAGCGGAAAAGGGGGGACAGGGGCTGGAAACACCATATATTTT
CASSGKGGTGAGNTIYF
>TRBJ2-7|-|-|TRBV5-1
TGCGCCAGCAGCTCATCAGGGGACTCCTACGAGCAGTACTTC
CASSSSGDSYEQYF
>TRBJ2-3|-|-|TRBV2
TGTGCCAGCAGGGCCCTCGCGGGACCTAGCACAGATACGCAGTATTTT
CASRALAGPSTDTQYF
>TRBJ2-1|TRBD2|-|TRBV14
TGTGCCAGCAGCCATGAGCCCTTCGGGAGGAGCGGATATCAGCCCAATGAGCAGTTCTTC
CASSHEPFGRSGYQPNEQFF
>TRBJ2-1|TRBD2|-|TRBV11-3
TGTGCCAGCAGCTTAGCTTCTAGCGGGACCCACAATGAGCAGTTCTTC
CASSLASSGTHNEQFF
>TRBJ1-2|-|-|TRBV4-1
TGCGCCAGCAGCCAAGCGACCGGGACGGGGGAATATGGCTACACCTTC
CASSQATGTGEYGYTF
>TRBJ2-1|-|-|TRBV28
TGTGCCAGCAGCCTAAGGGAGGACTACAATGAGCAGTTCTTC
CASSLREDYNEQFF
>TRBJ2-7|TRBD2|-|TRBV3-1/TRBV3-2
TGTGCCAGCAGCCCGACTTGGCGGGGGGGCGTTTACGAGCAGTACTTC
CASSPTWRGGVYEQYF
>TRBJ1-1|-|-|TRBV19
TGTGCCAGTAGTATCAACGGGAACACTGAAGCTTTCTTT
CASSINGNTEAFF
>TRBJ2-3|TRBD1|-|TRBV6-5
TGTGCCAGCAGTTTCGGGACAGGGGGCACTTATACGCAGTATTTT
CASSFGTGGTYTQYF
>TRBJ1-5|TRBD1|few|TRBV6-1
TGTGCCAGCAGTGAAGCCCGAGGGACAGGCTTCAATCAGCCCCAGCATTTT
CASSEARGTGFNQPQHF
>TRBJ2-7|-|once|TRBV29-1
TGCAGCGTTGAAGGGCAGTCCTACGAGCAGTACTTC
CSVEGQSYEQYF
>TRBJ2-7|TRBD2|-|TRBV5-4
TGTGCCAGCAGCGAATCCGGGACTAGCTTGTACGAGCAGTACTTC
CASSESGTSLYEQYF
>TRBJ1-2|TRBD1|-|TRBV10-3
TGTGCCATCAGTTACGGGCCGTACGACAGGGATGGCTACACCTTC
CAISYGPYDRDGYTF
>TRBJ2-1|-|-|TRBV30
TGTGCCTGGAGTGTAAATGCGGGCTTCTACAATGAGCAGTTCTTC
CAWSVNAGFYNEQFF
>TRBJ2-7|TRBD2|-|TRBV2
TGTGCCAGCAGTGCGACTAGCGGGAGTTCCTACGAGCAGTACTTC
CASSATSGSSYEQYF
>TRBJ2-5|-|-|TRBV24-1
TGTGCCACCAGTGCCAGTGGTGAGACCCAGTACTTC
CATSASGETQYF
>TRBJ2-2|TRBD2|-|TRBV4-2
TGTGCCAGCAGCCAAGAGACTAGCGGGACGGGCGGGGAGCTGTTTTTT
CASSQETSGTGGELFF
>TRBJ2-2|-|once|TRBV5-1
TGCGCCAGCAGCGTCCAGAACACCGGGGAGCTGTTTTTT
CASSVQNTGELFF
>TRBJ2-7|-|-|TRBV27
TGTGCCAGCAGTTTACCAGGGAAATACGAGCAGTACTTC
CASSLPGKYEQYF
>TRBJ1-1|-|few|TRBV20-1
TGCAGTGTAAGGGGGAGCACTGAAGCTTTCTTT
CSVRGSTEAFF
>TRBJ2-1|TRBD1|-|TRBV3-1/TRBV3-2
TGTGCCAGCAGCCAGTCCGGGACAGGGCGCAATGAGCAGTTCTTC
CASSQSGTGRNEQFF
>TRBJ1-6|-|-|TRBV18
TGTGCCAGCTCACCACTGGCCGAGGCTTCACCCCTCCACTTT
CASSPLAEASPLHF
>TRBJ1-5|-|-|TRBV2
TGTGCCAGCAGTGAACCAGGGGTCGGACAGCCCCAGCATTTT
CASSEPGVGQPQHF
>TRBJ1-1|-|-|TRBV5-1
TGCGCCAGCACCTACGAGACAGGACACGCTGAAGCTTTCTTT
CASTYETGHAEAFF